These 16 T cell receptor beta chains were all obtained from the same sample, sequenced in a study of type 1 and type 2 diabetes patients (dated by TCRdb to about 2016). TCRdb records Illumina MiSeq as the sequencer. Genomic DNA from sorted T cell subsets was used as template for TCRbeta CDR3 amplification. The TCRbeta CDR3 region was amplified by multiplex PCR with 30 forward and 13 reverse primers. TCRdb itself trimmed the public reads at Q25 with fastp, ran MiXCR and retained productive beta chains. Rows with a matching CDR3 protein are joined into one entry that keeps the most common DNA and genes. This sample is represented by a few hundred thousand distinct CDR3 sequences; roughly 44% of them were singletons. The biggest ten clones account for roughly 13% of the sample. Specimen: peripheral blood mononuclear cells (PBMCs). Receptors originate from a young man with type 2 diabetes.

The sample holds one count of this clonotype. The chain recombines TRBV6-6 with TRBJ2-5; 16 bases are a match to TRBD2. The CDR3 is made up of 18 amino acids. Germline assignment: CDR1 MNHNY and CDR2 SVGAGI (reference sequence). Trimming at V came to 5 bases and at J to 3 bases, leaving 9 bases not matched to a gene. The CDR3 DNA follows: TGTGCCAGCAGTGATCTGTTGGGACTAGCGGGGGGGAAAGAGACCCAGTACTTC. It codes for CASSDLLGLAGGKETQYF.

V gene TRBV4-3 combines with J gene TRBJ2-3; TRBD2 matches 8 bases. CDR1 is LGHNA and CDR2 is YSLEER in the germline V gene. This CDR3 has 13 amino acids. V lost 5 bases to trimming and J lost 15 bases; unmatched junction nucleotides: 13. The CDR3 loop is CASSAGDSGGRYF. CDR3 sequence (DNA): TGCGCCAGCAGCGCCGGGGATTCGGGGGGGCGATATTTT.

This chain links TRBV20-1 with TRBJ2-3; TRBD1 is a possible D gene (5 bases). V lost 5 bases, J lost 0 bases, and 9 bases lay in between. CDR3 length: 13 amino acids. Germline CDR1 DFQATT, CDR2 SNEGSKA (reference sequence). The chain's CDR3 is CSASQGSTDTQYF. The CDR3 region has the DNA TGCAGTGCTTCTCAGGGTAGCACAGATACGCAGTATTTT.

The rearrangement joins TRBV20-1 to TRBJ2-7; 7 positions agree with TRBD1. The length of the CDR3 is 13 residues. V lost 2 bases to trimming and J lost 2 bases; unmatched junction nucleotides: 3. CDR1 and CDR2 (germline): DFQATT, SNEGSKA (reference sequence). The CDR3 sequence is CSARTGAAYEQYF. CDR3 DNA sequence: TGCAGTGCTAGAACAGGGGCTGCCTACGAGCAGTACTTC.

The genes are TRBV6-5 and TRBJ2-5; possible D gene TRBD1, 6 bases. V was pared by 6 bases and J by 1 base, with 15 bases between. This CDR3 spans 15 amino acids. Germline CDR1 MNHEY, CDR2 SVGAGI. CDR3 sequence: CASSDSGQSQETQYF. For the CDR3, the DNA is TGTGCCAGCAGCGACTCTGGACAGAGCCAAGAGACCCAGTACTTC.

Worth noting for this clonotype: A read error may produce the germline difference seen at one junction end. The genes are TRBV13 and TRBJ2-2, with D maybe TRBD2 (5 bases). The germline CDR1 and CDR2 sequences are PRHDT and FYEKMQ (reference sequence). CDR3 size: 13 residues. The CDR3 loop is CASSVGWAGELLF. The CDR3 region has the DNA TGTGCCAGCAGCGTAGGGTGGGCCGGGGAGCTGTTATTT.

This rearrangement joins TRBV7-8 to TRBJ1-6; D remains ambiguous. Trimming pared 1 base from V and 9 bases from J, leaving 7 bases between. CDR1 is SGHVS and CDR2 is FQNEAQ in the germline V gene. The length of the CDR3 is 13 residues. The DNA for the CDR3 is TGTGCCAGCAGCTTAGATATCTTTTCACCCCTCCACTTT. It codes for CASSLDIFSPLHF.

This sequence joins TRBV29-1 and TRBJ2-1; no firm D call. The CDR3 loop spans 15 amino acids. Germline CDR1 reads SQVTM; CDR2 reads ANQGSEA. V gave up 1 base and J gave up 0 bases, with 10 bases separating them. The CDR3 DNA reads as TGCAGCGTTGAAGTTTGGGAAAGCTCCTACAATGAGCAGTTCTTC. Translating gives CSVEVWESSYNEQFF.

The chain is built from TRBV19 and TRBJ2-7; a possible D gene is TRBD1 (6 bases). Germline V CDR1 and CDR2: LNHDA, SQIVND (reference sequence). With 3 bases removed from V and 2 bases from J, the gap between germline ends came to 17 bases. The CDR3 contains 16 residues. CDR3 DNA: TGTGCCAGTAGTATGAAAGGGGCAGGGGAAGCCTACGAGCAGTACTTC. This codes for CASSMKGAGEAYEQYF.

This rearrangement joins TRBV20-1 to TRBJ1-6; 7 bases agree with TRBD1. V dropped 2 bases and J dropped 16; count of bases not matched to a gene: 14. CDR3 length: 14 residues. Looked up from germline, CDR1 is DFQATT and CDR2 is SNEGSKA (reference sequence). The DNA of the CDR3 is TGCAGTGCTAGAACAGACAGGGCCGGAGGAAGTCTCCACTTT. Encoded protein: CSARTDRAGGSLHF.

The CDR3 coding sequence is TGTGCCACCAGTGAGAACGATGAGAATGGCTACACCTTC. Translation gives CATSENDENGYTF. The chain is built from TRBV24-1 and TRBJ1-2; D uncertain. Germline CDR1 reads KGHDR; CDR2 reads SFDVKD. Trimming stripped 4 bases from V and 6 bases from J, with 11 bases between. The CDR3 length is 13 residues.

The rearrangement links TRBV29-1 to TRBJ1-1; the match to TRBD1 covers 7 bases. Germline V gene data show CDR1 as SQVTM and CDR2 as ANQGSEA. The junction had 14 bases not matched to a gene; V was cut back by 8 bases and J by 5 bases. The CDR3 is made up of 14 amino acids. CDR3 nucleotide sequence: TGCAGCATAGGCTACAGGGGCCAGGGGACTGAAGCTTTCTTT. It yields the protein CSIGYRGQGTEAFF.

Only a few counts were recorded for this clonotype. The chain uses TRBV24-1 and TRBJ2-5, with D maybe TRBD1 (6 bases). Germline assignment: CDR1 KGHDR and CDR2 SFDVKD. Trimming stripped 3 bases from V and 3 bases from J, with 16 bases between. The CDR3 is 16 residues long. Here the CDR3 DNA reads TGTGCCACCAGTGATCCCCGATTCGGACAGAAAGAGACCCAGTACTTC. Its translation is CATSDPRFGQKETQYF.

There are a few counts of this clonotype. V and J are TRBV7-8 and TRBJ2-3, with 12 bases lining up with TRBD2. The CDR3 runs 16 residues. The ends lost 5 bases at V and 2 bases at J; junction bases unmatched: 5. Per the germline V gene, CDR1 is SGHVS and CDR2 is FQNEAQ. The CDR3: CASSPWTSGTTDTQYF. CDR3 nucleotide sequence: TGTGCCAGCAGCCCCTGGACTAGCGGGACCACAGATACGCAGTATTTT.

The V and J genes are TRBV20-1 and TRBJ1-1, with D possibly matching TRBD1 (5 bases). CDR1 and CDR2 (germline): DFQATT, SNEGSKA (reference sequence). Trimming stripped 6 bases from V and 6 bases from J, with 14 bases between. This CDR3 is 12 amino acids long. Here the CDR3 DNA reads TGCAGTGCGAAAGTCCCGGGACCTGAAGCTTTCTTT. Protein sequence: CSAKVPGPEAFF.

This chain uses TRBV24-1 with TRBJ2-1; 15 bases map to TRBD2. The CDR3 contains 15 residues. V was clipped by 10 bases and J by 4 bases; unmatched bases: 4. The V gene's germline CDR1 is KGHDR and CDR2 SFDVKD. CDR3 residues: CATGTSGRQYNEQFF. The CDR3 coding sequence is TGTGCCACAGGGACTAGCGGGAGGCAATACAATGAGCAGTTCTTC.